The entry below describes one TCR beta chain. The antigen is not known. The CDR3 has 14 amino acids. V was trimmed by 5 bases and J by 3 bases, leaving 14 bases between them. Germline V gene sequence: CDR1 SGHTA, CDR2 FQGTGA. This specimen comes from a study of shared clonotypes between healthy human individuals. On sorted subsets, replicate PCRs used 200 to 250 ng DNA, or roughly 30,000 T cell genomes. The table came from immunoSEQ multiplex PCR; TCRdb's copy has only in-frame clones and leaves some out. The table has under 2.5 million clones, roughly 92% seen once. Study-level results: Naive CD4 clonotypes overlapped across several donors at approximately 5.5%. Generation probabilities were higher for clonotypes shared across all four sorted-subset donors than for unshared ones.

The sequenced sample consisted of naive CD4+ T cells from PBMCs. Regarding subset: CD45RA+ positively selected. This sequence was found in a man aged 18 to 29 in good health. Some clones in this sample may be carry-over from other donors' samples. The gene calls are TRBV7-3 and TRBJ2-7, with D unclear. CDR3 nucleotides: TGTGCCAGCAGCCTCGGACCCTCTGGCTACGAGCAGTACTTC. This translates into CASSLGPSGYEQYF. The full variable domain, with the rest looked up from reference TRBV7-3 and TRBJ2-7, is GAGVSQTPSNKVTEKGKYVELRCDPISGHTALYWYRQSLGQGPEFLIYFQGTGAADDSGLPNDRFFAVRPEGSVSTLKIQRTERGDSAVYLCASSLGPSGYEQYFGPGTRLTVT.